The clone carrying this T cell receptor beta chain was detected only once. This entry belongs to a study of blood T cell repertoires in COVID-19. Study as a whole: The origin of the acute and convalescent COVID-19 samples was the United States, Italy and Spain.

Per the original methods: Researchers report that nucleated cell counts were estimated from reference gene primer amplification. Using immunoSEQ multiplex PCR, the repertoire was profiled, and TCRdb retains in-frame clones only, with some absent. V and J calls and clone size follow that table, whereas D and trimming were derived from the DNA. Among some 30,000 clones listed, more than 75% were seen once. Trimming removed 0 bases from V and 2 bases from J, with 9 bases in between. The CDR3 loop spans 15 amino acids. Germline values: CDR1 SGDLS, CDR2 YYNGEE. The clonotype originates from a human donor in a cohort sampled during active COVID-19. The chain joins TRBV9 to TRBJ1-3; D not certain. Sequencing was carried out using peripheral blood. The chain's CDR3 is CASSVDGLAGNTIYF. CDR3 sequence (DNA): TGTGCCAGCAGCGTAGACGGGTTGGCTGGAAACACCATATATTTT. Full variable domain (missing parts from reference TRBV9 and TRBJ1-3): DSGVTQTPKHLITATGQRVTLRCSPRSGDLSVYWYQQSLDQGLQFLIQYYNGEERAKGNILERFSAQQFPDLHSELNLSSLELGDSALYFCASSVDGLAGNTIYFGEGSWLTVV.